The table lists the clone carrying this T cell receptor (beta chain) with many counts. Its target is not known. The CDR3 extends over 17 amino acids. Trimming at V came to 1 base and at J to 3 bases, leaving 8 bases not matched to a gene. Germline CDR1 SGHTA, CDR2 FQGTGA. MiXCR, applied by TCRdb to the reads, yields one record per CDR3 protein. Found here are approximately 280,000 distinct CDR3 sequences, approximately 22% of them singletons; the top ten hold approximately 19%. The data were obtained in a study of T cell repertoires in cytomegalovirus infection. Study at large: In the study, CMV epitopes included recently identified HLA-C-restricted and well-studied HLA-B-restricted ones. It can be stated that public TCR beta signatures indicated CMV infection as well as a matching HLA type.

Points from the study as a whole: CMV carriers having the relevant HLA were flagged by cumulative public TCR beta family frequency. Dominating the ex vivo response were TCR beta clonotypes that were CMV-specific and HLA-C-restricted.

The chain employs TRBV7-3 and TRBJ2-2; 7 bases are a match to TRBD1. The starting material was cultured PBMCs, obtained from culture after CMV antigen stimulation. The receptor comes from a human donor in good health (CMV status not recorded). Some clones in this sample may be carry-over from other donors' samples. CDR3 in amino acids: CASSLNQYRGDTGELFF. The CDR3 coding sequence is TGTGCCAGCAGCTTAAATCAGTACAGGGGAGACACCGGGGAGCTGTTTTTT.